These T cell receptor beta chains were read from a single sample in a study of T cell repertoires in cytomegalovirus infection. TCRdb analysed the reads with MiXCR anew, one entry per CDR3 protein. The repertoire has approximately 290,000 distinct CDR3 sequences, about 23% of them found once; the top ten carry roughly 13%. Specimen: PBMCs. These receptors all come from a human donor in good health (CMV status not recorded). Some clones in this sample may be carry-over from other donors' samples. Both conserved end residues are part of each CDR3. Each record gives: clone size, V gene, D gene, J gene, CDR3 protein, CDR3 DNA. A D gene is named only where the DNA matches it firmly. Clone size is given for some rows only: seen once, a few or many times, or a class if the clone is expanded.

clone size: once; V gene: TRBV6-6; D gene: .; J gene: TRBJ1-5; CDR3 protein: CASSLGGAGMGNQPQHF; CDR3 DNA: TGTGCCAGCAGTTTGGGTGGGGCGGGGATGGGCAATCAGCCCCAGCATTTT
clone size: few; V gene: TRBV2; D gene: .; J gene: TRBJ2-5; CDR3 protein: CASSERAARGETQYF; CDR3 DNA: TGTGCCAGCAGTGAAAGGGCAGCGAGGGGAGAGACCCAGTACTTC
clone size: .; V gene: TRBV29-1; D gene: .; J gene: TRBJ2-5; CDR3 protein: CSVTKAGARAETQYF; CDR3 DNA: TGCAGCGTCACAAAGGCAGGGGCCCGGGCAGAGACCCAGTACTTC
clone size: few; V gene: TRBV4-1; D gene: TRBD2; J gene: TRBJ2-1; CDR3 protein: CASSITGTSGNEQFF; CDR3 DNA: TGCGCCAGCAGCATTACCGGGACTAGCGGGAATGAGCAGTTCTTC
clone size: .; V gene: TRBV29-1; D gene: .; J gene: TRBJ1-1; CDR3 protein: CSATKGPNTEAFF; CDR3 DNA: TGCAGCGCCACTAAAGGGCCGAACACTGAAGCTTTCTTT
clone size: many; V gene: TRBV7-2; D gene: .; J gene: TRBJ2-2; CDR3 protein: CASSLAGGNTGELFF; CDR3 DNA: TGTGCCAGCAGCTTAGCGGGAGGCAACACCGGGGAGCTGTTTTTT
clone size: .; V gene: TRBV6-5; D gene: .; J gene: TRBJ2-2; CDR3 protein: CASNSPWTGELFF; CDR3 DNA: TGTGCCAGCAACTCCCCTTGGACCGGGGAGCTGTTTTTT
clone size: .; V gene: TRBV28; D gene: TRBD1; J gene: TRBJ1-2; CDR3 protein: CATGGQGGYGYTF; CDR3 DNA: TGTGCCACCGGGGGACAGGGTGGGTATGGCTACACCTTC
clone size: .; V gene: TRBV6-2/TRBV6-3; D gene: .; J gene: TRBJ1-5; CDR3 protein: CASSYNGINQPQHF; CDR3 DNA: TGTGCCAGCAGTTACAACGGAATTAATCAGCCCCAGCATTTT
clone size: .; V gene: TRBV7-2; D gene: .; J gene: TRBJ2-5; CDR3 protein: CASSLAGIQETQYF; CDR3 DNA: TGTGCCAGCAGCTTAGCAGGAATACAAGAGACCCAGTACTTC
clone size: many; V gene: TRBV24-1; D gene: TRBD1; J gene: TRBJ1-5; CDR3 protein: CATSDVGQGHQPQHF; CDR3 DNA: TGTGCCACCAGTGACGTAGGACAGGGCCATCAGCCCCAGCATTTT
clone size: many; V gene: TRBV29-1; D gene: .; J gene: TRBJ2-3; CDR3 protein: CSVGGTPSTDTQYF; CDR3 DNA: TGCAGCGTTGGTGGGACACCTAGCACAGATACGCAGTATTTT
clone size: few; V gene: TRBV6-5; D gene: .; J gene: TRBJ1-1; CDR3 protein: CASSLGRRVTEAFF; CDR3 DNA: TGTGCCAGCAGTTTGGGACGGCGGGTCACTGAAGCTTTCTTT
clone size: many; V gene: TRBV10-1; D gene: .; J gene: TRBJ1-5; CDR3 protein: CASSELGNRTVNSNQPQHF; CDR3 DNA: TGCGCCAGCAGTGAGCTTGGGAATCGGACGGTTAATAGCAATCAGCCCCAGCATTTT
clone size: few; V gene: TRBV20-1; D gene: .; J gene: TRBJ1-1; CDR3 protein: CSANGQPGLNEAFF; CDR3 DNA: TGCAGTGCTAATGGACAGCCGGGATTGAATGAAGCTTTCTTT
clone size: .; V gene: TRBV19; D gene: .; J gene: TRBJ1-1; CDR3 protein: CASSQSGQPNTEAFF; CDR3 DNA: TGTGCCAGTAGTCAAAGCGGGCAGCCCAACACTGAAGCTTTCTTT
clone size: few; V gene: TRBV28; D gene: .; J gene: TRBJ2-7; CDR3 protein: CASTKAGIPPSYEQYF; CDR3 DNA: TGTGCCAGCACCAAGGCAGGGATTCCGCCTTCCTACGAGCAGTACTTC
clone size: .; V gene: TRBV2; D gene: TRBD2; J gene: TRBJ2-3; CDR3 protein: CASGGTRGPDTQYF; CDR3 DNA: TGTGCCAGCGGAGGGACTAGGGGCCCAGATACGCAGTATTTT
clone size: few; V gene: TRBV19; D gene: .; J gene: TRBJ2-3; CDR3 protein: CASTSWDPGDTQYF; CDR3 DNA: TGTGCCAGTACTTCGTGGGACCCGGGGGATACGCAGTATTTT
clone size: many; V gene: TRBV28; D gene: TRBD2; J gene: TRBJ2-3; CDR3 protein: CASSLPTSGSRTDTQYF; CDR3 DNA: TGTGCCAGCAGTCTCCCAACTAGCGGGTCCCGCACAGATACGCAGTATTTT
clone size: .; V gene: TRBV29-1; D gene: TRBD1; J gene: TRBJ1-6; CDR3 protein: CSVSEGAENSPLHF; CDR3 DNA: TGCAGCGTTTCGGAGGGGGCTGAAAATTCACCCCTCCACTTT
clone size: .; V gene: TRBV7-2; D gene: TRBD2; J gene: TRBJ2-3; CDR3 protein: CASSLAGTSASTDTQYF; CDR3 DNA: TGTGCCAGCAGCTTAGCCGGGACTAGCGCTAGCACAGATACGCAGTATTTT
clone size: many; V gene: TRBV7-2; D gene: .; J gene: TRBJ1-2; CDR3 protein: CASSLGDYGYTF; CDR3 DNA: TGTGCCAGCAGCTTAGGAGACTATGGCTACACCTTC